This TCR beta chain was documented in a study of lymphopenia after photon versus proton radiotherapy. TCRdb's copy holds only in-frame clones and misses some; the assay was immunoSEQ multiplex PCR. Among tens of thousands of clones listed, just over 90% were seen once. For this clone: Antigen unknown.

Whole-study findings and limits: Oligoclonal CD8+ Temra expansion after nadir drove photon patients' diversity drop. Proton therapy kept repertoires fairly stable, unlike photons, which gained effector/memory cells. Survival link was tested only in deceased patients; proton benefit remains a possibility. A bigger post-nadir fall in TCR diversity correlated inversely with survival time in deceased patients.

This CDR3 comprises 15 residues. V was pared by 3 bases and J by 7 bases, with 19 bases between. Germline CDR1 SGHRS, CDR2 YFSETQ. The sequences come from peripheral blood, collected from a patient treated with photon-based radiotherapy. The V call is TRBV5-1, the J call TRBJ1-2; tentatively, D is TRBD1 (5 bases). The TCR comes from a woman aged 70-85 years with pancreatic cancer. The CDR3 protein is CASSSGYQRGLGYTF. CDR3 nucleotide sequence: TGCGCCAGCAGCTCGGGGTACCAAAGGGGCCTTGGCTACACCTTC.